Below are 30 T cell receptor beta chains sequenced from a single sample in a study of shared clonotypes between healthy human individuals. The repertoire was sequenced with immunoSEQ multiplex PCR; TCRdb's copy has only in-frame clones and lacks some. Found here are 2,100,000 or so clones, approximately 95% of them singletons; the top ten hold roughly 0.13%. Sequences were obtained from naive CD4+ T cells sorted from blood. Subset meaning: CD45RA+ positively selected. Source of these receptors: a man aged 18 to 30 in good health.

This sequence joins TRBV6-6 and TRBJ2-7; 7 bases are shared with TRBD1. This CDR3 is built from 14 residues. The germline gives CDR1 MNHNY, CDR2 SVGAGI (reference sequence). V shed 6 bases and J 5 bases; nucleotides not matched to a gene: 10. The CDR3 DNA is TGTGCCAGCAGCCTACTTACAGGGGTTGACGAGCAGTACTTC. Translating it yields CASSLLTGVDEQYF.

This clone was detected a few times. This chain links TRBV28 with TRBJ1-2, with unresolved D. V dropped 10 bases and J dropped 13 bases, with 16 bases sitting between them. The CDR3 has 10 residues. Per the germline V gene, CDR1 is MDHEN and CDR2 is SYDVKM. The CDR3: CATKSIGSTF. In DNA, the CDR3 is TGTGCCACCAAAAGCATCGGGTCCACCTTC.

The V call is TRBV19, the J call TRBJ1-6; 7 bases fit TRBD1. Per germline, CDR1 LNHDA and CDR2 SQIVND (reference sequence). This CDR3 comprises 14 residues. The junction had 3 bases not matched to a gene; V was cut back by 6 bases and J by 4 bases. This CDR3 reads CASSLGQYNSPLHF. In DNA, the CDR3 is TGTGCCAGTAGCCTGGGACAGTATAATTCACCCCTCCACTTT. Full variable domain (rest looked up from reference TRBV19 and TRBJ1-6): DGGITQSPKYLFRKEGQNVTLSCEQNLNHDAMYWYRQDPGQGLRLIYYSQIVNDFQKGDIAEGYSVSREKKESFPLTVTSAQKNPTAFYLCASSLGQYNSPLHFGNGTRLTVT.

About this clone: This same CDR3 is encoded by further DNA sequences in the sample. This chain links TRBV11-2 with TRBJ1-4, with D unclear. The germline CDR1 and CDR2 sequences are SGHAT and FQNNGV. The CDR3 sequence is 15 residues long. V shed 1 base and J shed 0 bases, with 6 bases lying between them. CDR3 in amino acids: CASSLGGATNEKLFF. The CDR3 DNA is TGTGCCAGCAGCTTAGGTGGTGCAACTAATGAAAAACTGTTTTTT.

The rearrangement uses TRBV18 and TRBJ2-2; possible D gene TRBD2, 6 bases. Per germline, CDR1 KGHSH and CDR2 LQKENI. This CDR3 comprises 15 residues. Trimming shortened V by 8 bases and J by 1 base, and 14 bases separated the two germline ends. This CDR3 is CASPPPGLNTGELFF. Here the CDR3 DNA reads TGTGCCAGCCCCCCTCCGGGACTGAACACCGGGGAGCTGTTTTTT.

This rearrangement joins TRBV28 to TRBJ2-7; D is possibly TRBD1 (5 bases). Germline V gene data show CDR1 as MDHEN and CDR2 as SYDVKM. Trimming took off 4 bases at V and 0 bases at J, with 13 bases between the two ends. CDR3 length: 15 amino acids. The CDR3 DNA reads as TGTGCCAGCAGTTATGCAGGGAAAGGCTCCTACGAGCAGTACTTC. It translates to CASSYAGKGSYEQYF.

The V gene is TRBV6-5, the J gene TRBJ2-1; 7 bases fit TRBD1. CDR1 and CDR2 (germline): MNHEY, SVGAGI. The CDR3 extends over 13 amino acids. Trimming cost V 4 bases and J 12 bases; bases outside gene matches: 9. The CDR3 DNA reads as TGTGCCAGCAGTTTAGGGACAGATACATCGCAGTTCTTC. As protein: CASSLGTDTSQFF.

V usage is TRBV25-1 and J usage is TRBJ1-6, with a possible D match to TRBD1 (5 bases). Germline V gives CDR1 MGHDK, CDR2 SYGVNS. This CDR3 has 17 amino acids. V lost 1 base to trimming and J lost 7 bases, with 17 bases between them. The DNA of the CDR3 is TGTGCCAGCAGTGAATTGGGAATGGGGGGGGTCAATTCACCCCTCCACTTT. As protein: CASSELGMGGVNSPLHF. Complete variable domain (other parts from reference TRBV25-1 and TRBJ1-6): EADIYQTPRYLVIGTGKKITLECSQTMGHDKMYWYQQDPGMELHLIHYSYGVNSTEKGDLSSESTVSRIRTEHFPLTLESARPSHTSQYLCASSELGMGGVNSPLHFGNGTRLTVT.

The rearrangement joins TRBV11-2 to TRBJ2-2; D possibly corresponds to TRBD1 (6 bases). Germline V gene data show CDR1 as SGHAT and CDR2 as FQNNGV. This CDR3 comprises 16 residues. V shed 0 bases and J shed 1 base, with 9 bases lying between them. CDR3 in DNA: TGTGCCAGCAGCTTAGAACAGGGCCTGAACACCGGGGAGCTGTTTTTT. Protein product: CASSLEQGLNTGELFF.

The V and J genes are TRBV7-9 and TRBJ2-1, with 9 bases identical to TRBD1. Germline values: CDR1 SEHNR, CDR2 FQNEAQ (reference sequence). CDR3 length equals 14 residues. The trim removed 1 base at V and 7 bases at J, leaving 2 bases unmatched. The CDR3 spells CASSLDRGRNEQFF. The DNA of the CDR3 is TGTGCCAGCAGCTTAGACAGGGGGCGTAATGAGCAGTTCTTC.

This clone has a single count. Other DNA sequences in the sample encode the same CDR3. The genes are TRBV18 and TRBJ2-7, with 7 nucleotides matching TRBD1. Per germline, CDR1 KGHSH and CDR2 LQKENI. CDR3 length: 13 amino acids. V trimming: 3 bases; J trimming: 3 bases; junction bases outside the gene matches: 2. Here the CDR3 reads CASSPGTVYEQYF. CDR3 nucleotides: TGTGCCAGCTCACCCGGGACAGTCTACGAGCAGTACTTC.

This clone was found a few times. Other DNA sequences in this specimen translate into the identical CDR3. The chain employs TRBV30 and TRBJ1-5; D might be TRBD1 (5 bases). The CDR3 has 13 amino acids. Germline V CDR1 and CDR2: GTSNPN, SVGIG (reference sequence). Trimming shortened V by 1 base and J by 1 base, and 5 bases separated the two germline ends. The CDR3, as DNA: TGTGCCTGGAGTGGACAGAGCAATCAGCCCCAGCATTTT. It is translated as CAWSGQSNQPQHF. Together with reference TRBV30 and TRBJ1-5, the CDR3 gives the full variable domain: SQTIHQWPATLVQPVGSPLSLECTVEGTSNPNLYWYRQAAGRGLQLLFYSVGIGQISSEVPQNLSASRPQDRQFILSSKKLLLSDSGFYLCAWSGQSNQPQHFGDGTRLSIL.

The genes are TRBV7-9 and TRBJ2-4; D possibly matches TRBD1 or TRBD2 (5 bases each). V was pared by 5 bases and J by 1 base, with 21 bases between. There are 18 residues in the CDR3. Germline CDR1 SEHNR, CDR2 FQNEAQ (reference sequence). CDR3 protein: CASSPLEGKSAAKNIQYF. The CDR3 nucleotides read TGTGCCAGCAGCCCACTCGAGGGGAAATCTGCGGCCAAAAACATTCAGTACTTC.

In its sample, this clone was seen once. The chain combines TRBV7-2 with TRBJ2-7; 7 positions match TRBD1. The V segment lost 5 bases and the J segment 3 bases; nucleotides outside the gene matches: 13. This CDR3 spans 16 amino acids. CDR1 and CDR2 (germline): SGHTA, FQGNSA. The CDR3 protein is CASSEGGRDRVYEQYF. CDR3 DNA: TGTGCCAGCAGCGAAGGGGGCAGGGACAGAGTCTACGAGCAGTACTTC.

This chain connects TRBV10-1 to TRBJ2-2; D gene uncertain. V lost 3 bases and J lost 1, with 9 bases in between. The CDR3 is 15 residues long. Germline V gives CDR1 WNHNN, CDR2 SYGVQD (reference sequence). The CDR3, as DNA: TGCGCCAGCAGTGAACGTAGGCTGAACACCGGGGAGCTGTTTTTT. This codes for CASSERRLNTGELFF.

This clone was seen a single time. V is TRBV19 and J is TRBJ1-5; D unclear. The CDR3 is 14 residues long. Germline V gives CDR1 LNHDA, CDR2 SQIVND (reference sequence). V lost 7 bases, J lost 0 bases, and 10 bases lay in between. As DNA, the CDR3 is TGTGCCAGTAATGCGGCAAATAGCAATCAGCCCCAGCATTTT. Translation gives CASNAANSNQPQHF.

The chain carries TRBV5-6 and TRBJ2-1; 12 bases fit TRBD2. V lost 4 bases to trimming and J lost 9 bases; unmatched junction nucleotides: 8. This CDR3 is 15 amino acids long. Germline V gene sequence: CDR1 SGHDT, CDR2 YYEEEE. The CDR3 sequence is CASSRRLAGVGEQFF. CDR3 bases: TGTGCCAGCAGCCGGCGACTAGCGGGGGTGGGTGAGCAGTTCTTC.

The V call is TRBV14, the J call TRBJ1-3; D not certain. Deletions cut 5 bases from V and 4 bases from J, with 9 bases between. CDR3 size: 13 residues. CDR1 is SGHDN and CDR2 is FVKESK in the germline V gene. CDR3 sequence (DNA): TGTGCCAGCAGCGATGGAGTAGGAAACACCATATATTTT. Amino acid sequence: CASSDGVGNTIYF.

Points on this clone: Additional DNA sequences in this sample encode the identical CDR3. The rearrangement uses TRBV18 and TRBJ2-5; D uncertain. This CDR3 spans 13 amino acids. The germline V gene encodes CDR1 KGHSH and CDR2 LQKENI. With 0 bases removed from V and 1 base from J, the gap between germline ends came to 3 bases. Here the CDR3 DNA reads TGTGCCAGCTCACCACCCACCCAAGAGACCCAGTACTTC. Encoded protein: CASSPPTQETQYF.

The rearrangement uses TRBV5-1 and TRBJ1-1; no clear D. Trimming shortened V by 4 bases and J by 1 base, and 8 bases separated the two germline ends. The germline gives CDR1 SGHRS, CDR2 YFSETQ. The CDR3 is made up of 13 amino acids. The CDR3, as DNA: TGCGCCAGCAGCATCGACAAGAACACTGAAGCTTTCTTT. Residues: CASSIDKNTEAFF.

This chain uses TRBV5-1 with TRBJ1-2, with D possibly being TRBD1 (6 bases). This CDR3 comprises 14 residues. V lost 3 bases and J 8 bases, leaving 17 bases between the germline ends. Germline CDR1 reads SGHRS; CDR2 reads YFSETQ. CDR3 DNA sequence: TGCGCCAGCAGCTCCATGGAGCAGGGGAACGGCTACACCTTC. Protein product: CASSSMEQGNGYTF.

The gene calls are TRBV5-1 and TRBJ1-2; TRBD1 matches at 10 bases. The CDR3 contains 14 residues. Germline V CDR1 and CDR2: SGHRS, YFSETQ. The J segment lost 8 bases and the V segment lost 1 base, leaving 5 bases of the junction unmatched. In nucleotides, the CDR3 is TGCGCCAGCAGCTTGACGACAGGGGGCTGGGGCTACACCTTC. This sequence encodes CASSLTTGGWGYTF. The complete variable domain, with remaining parts taken from reference TRBV5-1 and TRBJ1-2, reads KAGVTQTPRYLIKTRGQQVTLSCSPISGHRSVSWYQQTPGQGLQFLFEYFSETQRNKGNFPGRFSGRQFSNSRSEMNVSTLELGDSALYLCASSLTTGGWGYTFGSGTRLTVV.

The chain has TRBV4-2 and TRBJ2-7; 10 bases line up with TRBD2. With V trimmed by 3 bases and J by 5 bases, 4 bases remained unmatched. CDR3 length equals 14 residues. Per the germline V gene, CDR1 is LGHNA and CDR2 is YNFKEQ. CDR3 nucleotides: TGTGCCAGCAGCCAGACTAGCGGGCGAGACGAGCAGTACTTC. Translated: CASSQTSGRDEQYF.

The chain joins TRBV10-3 to TRBJ2-1; 11 nucleotides align to TRBD2. The trim removed 7 bases at V and 3 bases at J, leaving 2 bases unmatched. Germline CDR1 reads ENHRY; CDR2 reads SYGVKD. This CDR3 is 14 amino acids long. The CDR3 DNA follows: TGTGCCATCATGGGGACTAGCGGCTACAATGAGCAGTTCTTC. Translation gives CAIMGTSGYNEQFF.

The chain links TRBV6-1 to TRBJ1-2; unclear D gene. This CDR3 spans 13 amino acids. CDR1 MNHNS and CDR2 SASEGT come from the germline V gene. Deletions cut 2 bases from V and 2 bases from J, with 6 bases between. CDR3: CASSERTNYGYTF. The DNA for the CDR3 is TGTGCCAGCAGTGAAAGGACCAACTATGGCTACACCTTC.

Only one count was recorded for this clone. DNA of the CDR3: TGTGCCAGCAGCTCCCAACGGGGCAGCGATAGCAATCAGCCCCAGCATTTT. It yields the protein CASSSQRGSDSNQPQHF. The gene calls are TRBV11-2 and TRBJ1-5, with D perhaps matching TRBD1 (5 bases). The germline V gene encodes CDR1 SGHAT and CDR2 FQNNGV. Trimming left V 4 bases short and J 0 bases short, with 16 bases between. The CDR3 runs to 17 residues.

This chain connects TRBV19 to TRBJ2-2; 11 bases are shared with TRBD2. CDR1 LNHDA and CDR2 SQIVND come from the germline V gene (reference sequence). V was pared by 6 bases and J by 2 bases, with 5 bases of the junction left unmatched. The CDR3 sequence is 16 residues long. CDR3 nucleotide sequence: TGTGCCAGTAGCCCTGGGACTAGCGGCAACACCGGGGAGCTGTTTTTT. It translates to CASSPGTSGNTGELFF.

The V call is TRBV7-6, the J call TRBJ1-2, with D perhaps TRBD1 (6 bases). Trimming removed 5 bases from V and 5 bases from J, with 15 bases in between. CDR1 and CDR2 (germline): SGHVS, FNYEAQ. There are 14 residues in the CDR3. The DNA for the CDR3 is TGTGCCAGCAGCGCGCGCTTAGGGGGGTATGGCTACACCTTC. It encodes CASSARLGGYGYTF.

The chain carries TRBV18 and TRBJ2-5, with TRBD2 matching 9 bases. This CDR3 has 16 residues. J gave up 3 bases and V 7 bases, and 12 bases lay outside the gene matches. Per germline, CDR1 KGHSH and CDR2 LQKENI. The chain's CDR3 is CASFRGREGSEETQYF. The CDR3 bases are TGTGCCAGCTTCCGGGGGCGGGAGGGTTCAGAAGAGACCCAGTACTTC.

The chain couples TRBV2 to TRBJ1-6; weak D call: TRBD1 (6 bases). V shed 10 bases and J shed 18 bases, with 19 bases lying between them. CDR3 size: 11 residues. Germline values: CDR1 SNHLY, CDR2 FYNNEI. The CDR3 DNA reads as TGTGCCACAAGGGGGGACACCGGTTCCCACTTT. This encodes CATRGDTGSHF.